This T cell receptor (beta chain) appears in the sequencing data of a study of T cell responses to AZD1222 COVID-19 vaccine. Notes on the study in general: Only a handful of AZD1222 recipients were seropositive at baseline. Regions 160-218 and 743-854 dominated among vaccine-associated CD4 TCRs spanning spike. Sampling captured repertoires only after the peak T cell response. Clonal diversity was possibly underestimated; the donors were predominantly white British and more often female.

About this clone: What it binds is not known.

The germline V gene has CDR1 SGHNT and CDR2 YYREEE (reference sequence). Trimming removed 5 bases from V and 0 bases from J, with 8 bases in between. The CDR3 covers 13 residues. Here immunoSEQ multiplex PCR was the method, and the copy in TCRdb shows in-frame clones only, minus some. The table includes fewer than 140,000 clones, less than 95% detected once. The chain uses TRBV5-4 and TRBJ1-1; D is ambiguous. The sequence was collected from an adult who received the AZD1222 COVID-19 vaccine. Here the sequenced sample was peripheral blood, taken 28 days after the second AZD1222 dose. The CDR3 region has the DNA TGTGCCAGCAGTAACAACATGAACACTGAAGCTTTCTTT. This encodes CASSNNMNTEAFF. The variable domain in full, with the rest retrieved from reference TRBV5-4 and TRBJ1-1, is ETGVTQSPTHLIKTRGQQVTLRCSSQSGHNTVSWYQQALGQGPQFIFQYYREEENGRGNFPPRFSGLQFPNYSSELNVNALELDDSALYLCASSNNMNTEAFFGQGTRLTVV.